Below are 4 T cell receptor beta chains sequenced from a single sample in a study of control samples from healthy donors and cancer patients. Generated by immunoSEQ multiplex PCR, the TCRdb table keeps only in-frame clones and is missing some. The data contain 100,000 to 150,000 clones, around 90% of them singletons. Sequencing was carried out using blood. The receptors derive from a man between 40 and 49 years old in good health.

This clone appeared once. V gene TRBV7-2 combines with J gene TRBJ2-5; no reliable D call. Germline-derived CDR1 and CDR2 are SGHTA and FQGNSA. V lost 2 bases and J lost 1, with 8 bases in between. The CDR3 has 14 amino acids. CDR3 sequence (DNA): TGTGCCAGCAGCTTAATGGCGGCCCAAGAGACCCAGTACTTC. This translates into CASSLMAAQETQYF.

This rearrangement joins TRBV2 to TRBJ1-5; D is uncertain. V was shortened by 5 bases and J by 0 bases, with 11 bases between the two germline ends. Germline CDR1 is SNHLY and CDR2 is FYNNEI. The CDR3 has 15 residues. CDR3: CASSPGLNSNQPQHF. The CDR3 DNA reads as TGTGCCAGCAGTCCCGGATTGAATAGCAATCAGCCCCAGCATTTT.

This chain connects TRBV10-1 to TRBJ1-5, with unresolved D. CDR1 is WNHNN and CDR2 is SYGVQD in the germline V gene (reference sequence). This CDR3 spans 12 amino acids. V shed 0 bases and J shed 7 bases, with 4 bases lying between them. CDR3 in amino acids: CASSESWQPQHF. The CDR3 DNA is TGCGCCAGCAGTGAGTCTTGGCAGCCCCAGCATTTT.

This sequence joins TRBV5-1 and TRBJ2-5; the match to TRBD2 covers 9 bases. This CDR3 is 15 amino acids long. The V gene's germline CDR1 is SGHRS and CDR2 YFSETQ. Germline trimming cut 4 bases from V and 2 bases from J; bases unmatched to any gene: 6. The CDR3 DNA follows: TGCGCCAGCAGCGTAAGCGGGGGGCTTCAAGAGACCCAGTACTTC. Translating gives CASSVSGGLQETQYF.